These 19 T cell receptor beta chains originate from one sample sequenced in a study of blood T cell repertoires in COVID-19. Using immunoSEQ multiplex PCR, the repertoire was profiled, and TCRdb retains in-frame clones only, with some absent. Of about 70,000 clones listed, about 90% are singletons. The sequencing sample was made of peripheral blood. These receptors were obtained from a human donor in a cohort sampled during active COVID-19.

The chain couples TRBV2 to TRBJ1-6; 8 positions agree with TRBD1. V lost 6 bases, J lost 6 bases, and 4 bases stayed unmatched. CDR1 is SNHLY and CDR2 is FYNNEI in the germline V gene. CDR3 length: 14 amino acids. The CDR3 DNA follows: TGTGCCAGCAGGGGGACAGGTGCTAATTCACCCCTCCACTTT. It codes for CASRGTGANSPLHF.

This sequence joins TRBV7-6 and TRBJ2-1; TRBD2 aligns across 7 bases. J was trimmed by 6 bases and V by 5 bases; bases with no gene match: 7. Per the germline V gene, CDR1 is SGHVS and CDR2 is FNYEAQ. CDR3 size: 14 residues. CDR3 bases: TGTGCCAGCAGCCATGCGGGGGTGGGCAATGAGCAGTTCTTC. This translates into CASSHAGVGNEQFF.

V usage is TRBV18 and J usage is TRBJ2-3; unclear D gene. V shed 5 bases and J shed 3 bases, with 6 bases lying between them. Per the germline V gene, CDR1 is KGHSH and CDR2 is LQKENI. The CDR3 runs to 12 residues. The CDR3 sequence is CASSSGTDTQYF. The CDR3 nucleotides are TGTGCCAGCTCATCCGGGACAGATACGCAGTATTTT. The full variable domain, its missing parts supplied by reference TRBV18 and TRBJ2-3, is NAGVMQNPRHLVRRRGQEARLRCSPMKGHSHVYWYRQLPEEGLKFMVYLQKENIIDESGMPKERFSAEFPKEGPSILRIQQVVRGDSAAYFCASSSGTDTQYFGPGTRLTVL.

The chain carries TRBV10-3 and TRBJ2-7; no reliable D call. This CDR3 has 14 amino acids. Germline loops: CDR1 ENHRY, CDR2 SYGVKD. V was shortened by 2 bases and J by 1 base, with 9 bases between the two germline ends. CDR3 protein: CAISEPTRSYEQYF. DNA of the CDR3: TGTGCCATCAGTGAGCCGACTCGATCCTACGAGCAGTACTTC.

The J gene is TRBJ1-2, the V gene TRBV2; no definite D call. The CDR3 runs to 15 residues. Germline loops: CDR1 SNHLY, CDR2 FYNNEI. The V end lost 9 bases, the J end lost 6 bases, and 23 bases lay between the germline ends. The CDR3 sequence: CASKWRSELADGYTF. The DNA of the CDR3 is TGTGCCAGTAAGTGGAGATCGGAGCTTGCCGATGGCTACACCTTC.

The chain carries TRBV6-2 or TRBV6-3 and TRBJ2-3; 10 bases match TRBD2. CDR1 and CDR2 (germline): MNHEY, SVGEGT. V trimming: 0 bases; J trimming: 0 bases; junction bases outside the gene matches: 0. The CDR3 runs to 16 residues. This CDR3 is CASSYSTSGSTDTQYF. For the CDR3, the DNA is TGTGCCAGCAGTTACTCGACTAGCGGGAGCACAGATACGCAGTATTTT.

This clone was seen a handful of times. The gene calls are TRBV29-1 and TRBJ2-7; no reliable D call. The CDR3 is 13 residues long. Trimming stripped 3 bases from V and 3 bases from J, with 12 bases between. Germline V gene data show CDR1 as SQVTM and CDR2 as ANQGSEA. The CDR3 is CSVDTPGGYEQYF. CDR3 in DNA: TGCAGCGTTGATACTCCAGGTGGCTACGAGCAGTACTTC.

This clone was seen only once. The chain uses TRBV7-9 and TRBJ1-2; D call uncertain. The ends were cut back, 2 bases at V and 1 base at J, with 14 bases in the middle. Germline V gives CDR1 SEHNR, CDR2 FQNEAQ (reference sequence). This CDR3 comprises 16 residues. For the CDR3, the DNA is TGTGCCAGCAGCTTATACCCCCAACAGTATAACTATGGCTACACCTTC. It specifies CASSLYPQQYNYGYTF.

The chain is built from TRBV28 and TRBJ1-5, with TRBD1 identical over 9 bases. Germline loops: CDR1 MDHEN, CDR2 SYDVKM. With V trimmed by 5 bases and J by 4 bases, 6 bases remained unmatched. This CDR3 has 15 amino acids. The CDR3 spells CASSGGTGRNQPQHF. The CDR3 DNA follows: TGTGCCAGCAGTGGAGGGACAGGGAGAAATCAGCCCCAGCATTTT.

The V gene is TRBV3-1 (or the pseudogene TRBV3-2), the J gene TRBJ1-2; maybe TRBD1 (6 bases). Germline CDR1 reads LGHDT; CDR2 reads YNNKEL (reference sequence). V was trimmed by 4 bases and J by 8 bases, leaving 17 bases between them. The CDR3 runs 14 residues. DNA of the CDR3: TGTGCCAGCAGCCGAGAACAGGGCCTGGGGGGCTACACCTTC. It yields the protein CASSREQGLGGYTF.

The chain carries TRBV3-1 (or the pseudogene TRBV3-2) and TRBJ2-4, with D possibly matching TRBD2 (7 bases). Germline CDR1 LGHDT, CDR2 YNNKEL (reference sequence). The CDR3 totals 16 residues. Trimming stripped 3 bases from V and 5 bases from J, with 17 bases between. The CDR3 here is CASSQPGGPAENIQYF. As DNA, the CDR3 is TGTGCCAGCAGCCAGCCCGGGGGGCCGGCCGAAAACATTCAGTACTTC.

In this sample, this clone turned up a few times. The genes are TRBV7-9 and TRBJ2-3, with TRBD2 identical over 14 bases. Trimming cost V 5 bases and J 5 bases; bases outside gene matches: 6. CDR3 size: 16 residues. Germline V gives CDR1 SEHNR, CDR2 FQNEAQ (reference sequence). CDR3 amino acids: CASSRTSGGPLDTQYF. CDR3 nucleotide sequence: TGTGCCAGCAGCCGGACTAGCGGGGGGCCCTTAGATACGCAGTATTTT.

For the CDR3, the DNA is TGTGCCAGCAGCTTAGAGGGGGACACTGAAGCTTTCTTT. It is translated as CASSLEGDTEAFF. This chain joins TRBV7-9 and TRBJ1-1; tentatively, D is TRBD1 (6 bases). The CDR3 runs 13 residues. V lost 1 base and J 3 bases, leaving 6 bases between the germline ends. Germline V gene data show CDR1 as SEHNR and CDR2 as FQNEAQ (reference sequence).

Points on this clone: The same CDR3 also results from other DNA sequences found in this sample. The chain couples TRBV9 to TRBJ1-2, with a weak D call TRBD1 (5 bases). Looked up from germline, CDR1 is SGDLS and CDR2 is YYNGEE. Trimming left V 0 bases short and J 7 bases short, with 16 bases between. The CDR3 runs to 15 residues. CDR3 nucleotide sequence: TGTGCCAGCAGCGTAGCTTTTTCTCCGGGGGGTGGCTACACCTTC. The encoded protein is CASSVAFSPGGGYTF.

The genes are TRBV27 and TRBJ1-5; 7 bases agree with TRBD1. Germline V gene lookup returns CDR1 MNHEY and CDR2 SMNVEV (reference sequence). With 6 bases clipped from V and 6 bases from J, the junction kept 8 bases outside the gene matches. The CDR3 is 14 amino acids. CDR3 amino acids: CASSKTGQSQPQHF. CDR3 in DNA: TGTGCCAGCAGCAAGACAGGGCAGTCTCAGCCCCAGCATTTT.

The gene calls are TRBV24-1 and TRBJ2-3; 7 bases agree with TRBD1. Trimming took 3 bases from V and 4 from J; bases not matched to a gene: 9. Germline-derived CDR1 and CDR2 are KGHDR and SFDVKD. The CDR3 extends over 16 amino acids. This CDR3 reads CATSDKGTAKADTQYF. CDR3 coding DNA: TGTGCCACCAGTGATAAGGGGACAGCAAAGGCAGATACGCAGTATTTT.

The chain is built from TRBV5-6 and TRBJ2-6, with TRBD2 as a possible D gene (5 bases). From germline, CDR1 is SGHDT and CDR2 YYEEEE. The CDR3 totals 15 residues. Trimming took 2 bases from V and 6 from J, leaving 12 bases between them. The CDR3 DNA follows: TGTGCCAGCAGCTTTATCCGGGGAGAGGCCAACGTCCTGACTTTC. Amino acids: CASSFIRGEANVLTF. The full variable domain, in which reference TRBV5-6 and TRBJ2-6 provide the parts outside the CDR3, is DAGVTQSPTHLIKTRGQQVTLRCSPKSGHDTVSWYQQALGQGPQFIFQYYEEEERQRGNFPDRFSGHQFPNYSSELNVNALLLGDSALYLCASSFIRGEANVLTFGAGSRLTVL.

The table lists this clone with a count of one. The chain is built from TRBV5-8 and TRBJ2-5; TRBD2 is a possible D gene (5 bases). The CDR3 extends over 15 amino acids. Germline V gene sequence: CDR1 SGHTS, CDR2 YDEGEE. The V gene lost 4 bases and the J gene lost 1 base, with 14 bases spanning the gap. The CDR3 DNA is TGTGCCAGCAGCGTTGGTGACTACCGCCAAGAGACCCAGTACTTC. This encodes CASSVGDYRQETQYF.

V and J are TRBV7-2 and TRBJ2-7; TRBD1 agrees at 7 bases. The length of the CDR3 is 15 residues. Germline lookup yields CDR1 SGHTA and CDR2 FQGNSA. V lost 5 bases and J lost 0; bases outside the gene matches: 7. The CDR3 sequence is CASSINRGSSYEQYF. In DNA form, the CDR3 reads TGTGCCAGCAGCATTAACAGGGGAAGCTCCTACGAGCAGTACTTC.